This paragraph reports one T cell receptor (beta chain). This clonotype was detected once. The specificity of this receptor is unknown. At one end the junction does not follow the germline gene, possibly because of a read error. Library generation was performed with 5' RACE. TCRdb names Illumina HiSeq 2500 as the instrument used. A second 7 to 11 cycle PCR used a sample-barcoded 5' primer and a J-beta primer mix. A unique molecular identifier was introduced onto each TCR beta cDNA molecule by a template-switch 5' adaptor carrying 12 random nucleotides. Each sample yielded at least 3 million CDR3-containing paired-end reads. The Mint cDNA synthesis kit, primed by a TRBC-specific oligonucleotide, was used to synthesize first-strand cDNA from all RNA. Following uracil-DNA glycosylase treatment, all cDNA underwent a first 18-cycle PCR with the universal primers M1SS and BC2_uni_R. From the authors' description of their analysis: For normalization, 1 million high-quality reads, each with a distinct molecular identifier, were randomly selected from each sample. Instead of being binned into consensus sequences, reads with shared molecular identifiers were discarded. MiTCR, set to a Q25 quality threshold and the strictest error-elimination algorithm, was used for CDR3 identification, clonotype clustering and error correction. Lower-bound total TCR beta diversity was estimated with a nonparametric unseen species model using Euler transformation. The public reads were quality trimmed at Q25 with fastp and then assembled into clones with MiXCR by TCRdb, keeping productive beta chains. Identical CDR3 protein sequences are pooled into one entry, listed with their most common genes and DNA. V and J calls and clone size were set by TCRdb, not the authors. Here the sample has hundreds of thousands of distinct CDR3 sequences; approximately 51% occur a single time. The ten most abundant clones make up 50% to 65% of the sample.

Including cysteine and phenylalanine, the CDR3 has 16 amino acids. This entry keeps only the CDR3 DNA: 48 bases, framed from base 1. The sample is drawn from a study of blood T cells in healthy people across ages (dated by TCRdb to 2015 to 2017). Background on the whole study: In model experiments, template switching captured about one uniquely barcoded TCR beta cDNA molecule for every two T cells. Two additional independent replicas of 1 million unique cDNA reads from the same blood draw were analyzed for two donors (one aged 18 to 30 and one aged 80 or older). The donors were divided into four age groups: young (average about 16 years), middle-aged (approximately 41), aged (roughly 66) and long-lived (roughly 82). To track age-related changes in TCR beta repertoire diversity, the study relied on deep sequencing normalized with unique cDNA molecular identifiers. Donors of different ages were randomly distributed across sequencing lanes to avoid experimental bias.

Systemically healthy Caucasian individuals from Russia, about 38 in total and aged roughly 6 to 90 years, were included as donors. Each donor gave around 9.5 milliliters of peripheral blood, collected into EDTA-treated Vacutainer tubes. Ficoll-Paque density-gradient centrifugation was used to isolate PBMCs, with at least 7 million per sample. Total RNA, at least 6 micrograms per sample, was extracted from PBMCs with Trizol reagent. For every donor, flow cytometry on a PBMC aliquot measured the percentage of naive CD45RAhigh/CD27high T cells. General study outcomes and caveats: Because profiling used bulk unsorted PBMCs, naive and antigen-experienced compartments could not be compared conclusively. Observed TCR beta diversity per million T cells fell roughly linearly with age, and a significant reduction was already apparent by age about 36. The percentage of naive T cells measured by flow cytometry correlated strongly with observed TCR beta diversity. Estimates of total diversity based on one million sequenced T cells were considered lower bounds and underestimates. Compared with the aged group, the long-lived group had more naive CD4+ T cells, fewer expanded clones and increased TCR diversity, suggesting age selection. The CMV infection status of donors was not known, potentially confounding age-related changes in expanded clonotypes.

The sequenced sample consisted of blood. This TCR was sampled from a man aged 55-75 years in good health. The rearranged chain carries TRBV12-3 or TRBV12-4 and TRBJ2-1, and 12 bases in between align with TRBD2. The CDR3 reads as follows: CTSREYTSGRYNEQFF. The nucleotide sequence reads TGTACCAGCAGGGAATATACTAGCGGGAGGTACAATGAGCAGTTCTTC.